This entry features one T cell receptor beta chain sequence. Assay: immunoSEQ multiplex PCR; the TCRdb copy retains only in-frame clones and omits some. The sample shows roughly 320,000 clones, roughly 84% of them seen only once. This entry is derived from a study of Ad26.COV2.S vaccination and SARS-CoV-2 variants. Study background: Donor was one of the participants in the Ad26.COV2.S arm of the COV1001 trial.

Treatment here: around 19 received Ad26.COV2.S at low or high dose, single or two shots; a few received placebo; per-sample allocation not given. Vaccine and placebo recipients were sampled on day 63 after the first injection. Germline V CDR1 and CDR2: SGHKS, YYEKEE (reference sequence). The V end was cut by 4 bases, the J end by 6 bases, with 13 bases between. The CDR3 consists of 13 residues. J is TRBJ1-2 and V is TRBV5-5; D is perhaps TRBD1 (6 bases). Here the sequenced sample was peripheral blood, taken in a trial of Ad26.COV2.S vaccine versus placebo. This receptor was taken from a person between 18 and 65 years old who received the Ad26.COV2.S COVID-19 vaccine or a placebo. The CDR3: CASSLTGLDGYTF. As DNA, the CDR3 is TGTGCCAGCAGCCTAACAGGGCTCGATGGCTACACCTTC.